These 5 T cell receptor beta chains originate from one sample sequenced in a study of blood T cell repertoires in COVID-19. Here immunoSEQ multiplex PCR was the method, and the copy in TCRdb shows in-frame clones only, minus some. The sample has approximately 180,000 clones, more than 70% seen once. The specimen was peripheral blood. The source is a man aged 40-49 years with active or convalescent COVID-19.

The J gene is TRBJ1-2, the V gene TRBV6-5; maybe TRBD1 (6 bases). Germline CDR1 and CDR2: MNHEY and SVGAGI. The CDR3 has 13 amino acids. V lost 6 bases to trimming and J lost 1 base, with 9 bases between them. CDR3 sequence: CASRRTDNYGYTF. The DNA for the CDR3 is TGTGCCAGCAGACGGACAGATAACTATGGCTACACCTTC.

There are a few counts of this clone. The CDR3 DNA reads as TGTGCCAGCAGCCGAGGACAGGGGAAGGAGACCCAGTACTTC. It yields the protein CASSRGQGKETQYF. This chain joins TRBV4-2 and TRBJ2-5; 9 bases match TRBD1. CDR1 and CDR2 (germline): LGHNA, YNFKEQ. V lost 4 bases and J lost 5; bases outside the gene matches: 5. This CDR3 is built from 14 residues.

The genes are TRBV6-5 and TRBJ1-1; no clear D gene. The CDR3 runs 12 residues. Germline V gene lookup returns CDR1 MNHEY and CDR2 SVGAGI. Trimming pared 2 bases from V and 8 bases from J, leaving 9 bases between. CDR3 coding DNA: TGTGCCAGCAGTTACCGGAACAGAGAAGCTTTCTTT. Residues: CASSYRNREAFF.

The J gene is TRBJ1-1, the V gene TRBV18, with a weak D call TRBD1 (5 bases). Germline values: CDR1 KGHSH, CDR2 LQKENI. The CDR3 has 15 residues. The ends were cut back, 2 bases at V and 1 base at J, with 11 bases in the middle. CDR3 amino acids: CASSPGGRQNTEAFF. CDR3 nucleotides: TGTGCCAGCTCACCAGGGGGGAGACAGAACACTGAAGCTTTCTTT.

A word on this clone: Other nucleotide sequences in the sample specify the same CDR3. V gene TRBV5-1 combines with J gene TRBJ1-6; D call uncertain. Trimming stripped 0 bases from V and 7 bases from J, with 5 bases between. Germline CDR1 and CDR2: SGHRS and YFSETQ. The CDR3 length is 13 residues. CDR3 residues: CASSLGQNSPLHF. DNA of the CDR3: TGCGCCAGCAGCTTGGGACAAAATTCACCCCTCCACTTT.